These 26 T cell receptor beta chains originate from one sample sequenced in a study of tumour-infiltrating T cells in Burkitt lymphoma. Repertoires were generated with immunoSEQ multiplex PCR, while TCRdb's copy carries only in-frame clones and drops some. The sample holds approximately 15,000 clones, around 30% seen once. Sequencing was done on a sample of tumor tissue. These TCRs come from a human donor with diffuse large B-cell lymphoma.

The rearrangement joins TRBV19 to TRBJ1-2, with 12 bases lining up with TRBD1. V trimming: 5 bases; J trimming: 5 bases; junction bases outside the gene matches: 6. The CDR3 sequence is 15 residues long. Germline CDR1 and CDR2: LNHDA and SQIVND (reference sequence). The CDR3 DNA reads as TGTGCCAGTAGTCACCGGGACAGGGGGCTGTATGGCTACACCTTC. Protein: CASSHRDRGLYGYTF.

The chain uses TRBV19 and TRBJ2-7; no reliable D call. Germline V gene lookup returns CDR1 LNHDA and CDR2 SQIVND (reference sequence). This CDR3 spans 14 amino acids. Trimming shortened V by 7 bases and J by 2 bases, and 15 bases separated the two germline ends. CDR3 sequence: CASTLGRPTYEQYF. For the CDR3, the DNA is TGTGCCAGTACCCTGGGAAGGCCGACCTACGAGCAGTACTTC.

The V call is TRBV28, the J call TRBJ2-6; D gene ambiguous. The CDR3 has 15 residues. The germline V gene encodes CDR1 MDHEN and CDR2 SYDVKM. V lost 10 bases and J 0 bases, leaving 13 bases between the germline ends. This chain's CDR3 is CATLHLFSGANVLTF. In DNA form, the CDR3 reads TGTGCCACTCTACACCTTTTCTCTGGGGCCAACGTCCTGACTTTC. Full variable domain (outside the CDR3, taken from reference TRBV28 and TRBJ2-6): DVKVTQSSRYLVKRTGEKVFLECVQDMDHENMFWYRQDPGLGLRLIYFSYDVKMKEKGDIPEGYSVSREKKERFSLILESASTNQTSMYLCATLHLFSGANVLTFGAGSRLTVL.

This clone turned up a few times. The chain carries TRBV30 and TRBJ1-2; TRBD1 agrees at 7 bases. The germline V gene has CDR1 GTSNPN and CDR2 SVGIG (reference sequence). The CDR3 has 14 residues. V lost 7 bases, J lost 3 bases, and 11 bases stayed unmatched. The CDR3 coding sequence is TGTGCCTTGAGACTTCCGGGACAGCACTATGGCTACACCTTC. Protein product: CALRLPGQHYGYTF.

This clone was counted between two and nine times. This sequence joins TRBV27 and TRBJ2-5; TRBD1 might be the D (5 bases). Trimming removed 0 bases from V and 1 base from J, with 9 bases in between. There are 15 residues in the CDR3. CDR1 and CDR2 (germline): MNHEY, SMNVEV (reference sequence). The CDR3 is CASSLSQGTQETQYF. The CDR3 DNA is TGTGCCAGCAGTTTATCCCAGGGAACCCAAGAGACCCAGTACTTC.

This chain links TRBV7-9 with TRBJ2-5, with 7 bases identical to TRBD2. The CDR3 spans 14 residues. Losses at the gene ends were 4 bases for V and 2 bases for J; bases not matched to a gene: 4. Germline V gene sequence: CDR1 SEHNR, CDR2 FQNEAQ (reference sequence). CDR3 sequence (DNA): TGTGCCAGCAGCTATAGCGGGCAACAAGAGACCCAGTACTTC. It is translated as CASSYSGQQETQYF. The full variable domain, rest sourced from reference TRBV7-9 and TRBJ2-5, is DTGVSQNPRHKITKRGQNVTFRCDPISEHNRLYWYRQTLGQGPEFLTYFQNEAQLEKSRLLSDRFSAERPKGSFSTLEIQRTEQGDSAMYLCASSYSGQQETQYFGPGTRLLVL.

A few counts support this clone. The gene calls are TRBV7-2 and TRBJ1-2; TRBD1 agrees at 7 bases. The V and J ends lost 4 bases and 3 bases, in that order; junction bases with no gene match: 8. Germline V gene sequence: CDR1 SGHTA, CDR2 FQGNSA. The length of the CDR3 is 15 residues. Here the CDR3 DNA reads TGTGCCAGCAGCTCGATAACAGGGGCGGACTATGGCTACACCTTC. It encodes CASSSITGADYGYTF.

This clone was seen a few times. The genes are TRBV7-9 and TRBJ2-2; possibly TRBD2 for D (6 bases). Trimming removed 8 bases from V and 0 bases from J, with 19 bases in between. Per the germline V gene, CDR1 is SEHNR and CDR2 is FQNEAQ (reference sequence). CDR3 length equals 17 residues. CDR3 residues: CASVDLASDSNTGELFF. CDR3 sequence (DNA): TGTGCCAGCGTTGATCTAGCGTCCGACTCGAACACCGGGGAGCTGTTTTTT.

This clone was seen a single time. The rearrangement uses TRBV5-1 and TRBJ1-1, with D perhaps TRBD1 (6 bases). Trimming cost V 4 bases and J 8 bases, with 15 bases left between them. The CDR3 spans 13 residues. From germline, CDR1 is SGHRS and CDR2 YFSETQ. CDR3 amino acids: CASSRDILSEAFF. CDR3 DNA sequence: TGCGCCAGCAGCCGGGACATTCTCTCCGAAGCTTTCTTT.

The chain carries TRBV5-6 and TRBJ2-2; 14 bases line up with TRBD2. V shed 4 bases, J shed 1 base, and the junction held 3 bases outside the gene matches. This CDR3 is built from 17 residues. Germline values: CDR1 SGHDT, CDR2 YYEEEE. CDR3: CASSRGLAGGNTGELFF. CDR3 DNA sequence: TGTGCCAGCAGCCGCGGACTAGCGGGAGGGAACACCGGGGAGCTGTTTTTT.

Sample share makes this clone medium-sized. This chain links TRBV5-1 with TRBJ1-3, with D uncertain. Between the trimmed V and J ends, which lost 0 bases and 8 bases, there was a span of 12 bases. CDR3 length: 14 residues. Germline CDR1 is SGHRS and CDR2 is YFSETQ. The CDR3 DNA follows: TGCGCCAGCAGCTTGGCTGGGGAAGCAGACACCATATATTTT. This gives the protein CASSLAGEADTIYF.

The V gene is TRBV27, the J gene TRBJ1-5; D gene ambiguous. Trimming took 8 bases from V and 6 from J, leaving 5 bases between them. CDR1 is MNHEY and CDR2 is SMNVEV in the germline V gene (reference sequence). The CDR3 runs 10 residues. CDR3 region: CASGIQPQHF. CDR3 nucleotide sequence: TGTGCCAGCGGGATTCAGCCCCAGCATTTT.

The chain links TRBV7-2 to TRBJ2-7; D is undetermined. V lost 2 bases and J 2 bases, leaving 10 bases between the germline ends. Germline V gives CDR1 SGHTA, CDR2 FQGNSA. CDR3 length equals 14 residues. CDR3 loop: CASSLSGSPYEQYF. CDR3 DNA sequence: TGTGCCAGCAGCTTATCCGGCAGCCCCTACGAGCAGTACTTC.

This chain uses TRBV5-1 with TRBJ2-7; 9 bases are a match to TRBD2. The CDR3 is made up of 13 amino acids. The V and J ends lost 5 bases and 3 bases, in that order; junction bases with no gene match: 3. From germline, CDR1 is SGHRS and CDR2 YFSETQ. In DNA, the CDR3 is TGCGCCAGCAGAATAGCGGGAGACTACGAGCAGTACTTC. Protein sequence: CASRIAGDYEQYF.

The sample holds one count of this clone. This chain links TRBV20-1 with TRBJ2-1; the D call may be TRBD1 or TRBD2 (5 bases each). Germline V lookup: CDR1 DFQATT, CDR2 SNEGSKA (reference sequence). Trimming stripped 3 bases from V and 15 bases from J, with 15 bases between. The CDR3 runs to 11 residues. The CDR3 loop reads CSASEGTRLFF. The CDR3 DNA reads as TGCAGTGCTAGTGAAGGGACCCGTTTGTTCTTC.

The rearrangement uses TRBV14 and TRBJ2-7; 9 nucleotides align to TRBD1. Germline trimming cut 1 base from V and 2 bases from J; bases unmatched to any gene: 3. Germline V CDR1 and CDR2: SGHDN, FVKESK. The CDR3 runs 15 residues. The CDR3: CASSQGQGGAYEQYF. The CDR3 DNA is TGTGCCAGCAGCCAAGGACAGGGGGGCGCCTACGAGCAGTACTTC. The whole variable domain, filled in from reference TRBV14 and TRBJ2-7, reads EAGVTQFPSHSVIEKGQTVTLRCDPISGHDNLYWYRRVMGKEIKFLLHFVKESKQDESGMPNNRFLAERTGGTYSTLKVQPAELEDSGVYFCASSQGQGGAYEQYFGPGTRLTVT.

This clone was seen only a few times. The V and J genes are TRBV28 and TRBJ1-2; TRBD1 aligns across 9 bases. With 10 bases clipped from V and 4 bases from J, the junction kept 10 bases outside the gene matches. Germline V gene lookup returns CDR1 MDHEN and CDR2 SYDVKM. CDR3 length equals 14 residues. CDR3 in amino acids: CATLRDRAPYGYTF. For the CDR3, the DNA is TGTGCCACCCTCCGGGACAGGGCCCCCTATGGCTACACCTTC.

CDR3 region: CATSTDRVGGYTF. CDR3 in DNA: TGTGCCACCAGCACTGACAGGGTTGGTGGCTACACCTTC. The gene calls are TRBV15 and TRBJ1-2; TRBD1 matches 7 bases. The V gene's germline CDR1 is LNHNV and CDR2 YYDKDF (reference sequence). This CDR3 is 13 amino acids long. Unmatched junction bases numbered 6, after V lost 4 bases and J lost 7 bases.

The chain is built from TRBV28 and TRBJ2-2; possibly TRBD1 or TRBD2 for D (5 bases each). This CDR3 region has 15 residues. V lost 7 bases and J lost 3, with 15 bases in between. Looked up from germline, CDR1 is MDHEN and CDR2 is SYDVKM. CDR3 loop: CASTTRGPHTGELFF. For the CDR3, the DNA is TGTGCCAGCACCACTAGGGGTCCGCACACCGGGGAGCTGTTTTTT.

This clone showed up just a few times. The chain is built from TRBV29-1 and TRBJ1-4, with D unclear. The CDR3 sequence is 12 residues long. Per the germline V gene, CDR1 is SQVTM and CDR2 is ANQGSEA. V lost 3 bases and J 5 bases, leaving 7 bases between the germline ends. CDR3 residues: CSVDMGNEKLFF. The CDR3 bases are TGCAGCGTTGATATGGGGAATGAAAAACTGTTTTTT.

This clone was seen only a few times. This rearrangement joins TRBV4-2 to TRBJ2-2; the D gene could be TRBD1 or TRBD2 (5 bases each). Trimming removed 2 bases at V and 1 base at J, with 23 bases between. Germline V gene data show CDR1 as LGHNA and CDR2 as YNFKEQ. This CDR3 region has 20 residues. The CDR3 sequence: CASSQLGPGPTSLNTGELFF. CDR3 nucleotides: TGTGCCAGCAGCCAACTGGGACCGGGACCGACTTCCTTGAACACCGGGGAGCTGTTTTTT.

This clone was seen a few times. The chain joins TRBV6-5 to TRBJ2-3; 7 positions agree with TRBD2. Germline CDR1 and CDR2: MNHEY and SVGAGI. J was trimmed by 1 base and V by 2 bases; bases with no gene match: 6. There are 16 residues in the CDR3. The CDR3 is CASSYGLSGRTDTQYF. The CDR3 bases are TGTGCCAGCAGTTACGGGCTTAGCGGGCGCACAGATACGCAGTATTTT.

The V call is TRBV11-3, the J call TRBJ2-2; the match to TRBD2 covers 12 bases. Germline V gene sequence: CDR1 SGHNT, CDR2 YENEEA. V lost 2 bases to trimming and J lost 6 bases; unmatched junction nucleotides: 4. The CDR3 is 16 residues long. CDR3 nucleotides: TGTGCCAGCAGCTTACCGGGACTAGCGGGTCCCGGGGAGCTGTTTTTT. It encodes CASSLPGLAGPGELFF. The full variable domain, with the rest looked up from reference TRBV11-3 and TRBJ2-2, is EAGVVQSPRYKIIEKKQPVAFWCNPISGHNTLYWYLQNLGQGPELLIRYENEEAVDDSQLPKDRFSAERLKGVDSTLKIQPAELGDSAVYLCASSLPGLAGPGELFFGEGSRLTVL.

This clone was found a few times. The rearrangement links TRBV28 to TRBJ1-4, with 9 positions matching TRBD1. CDR1 and CDR2 (germline): MDHEN, SYDVKM. The CDR3 is 15 amino acids. V shed 4 bases and J 8 bases; nucleotides not matched to a gene: 8. CDR3 amino acids: CASSSETGGREKLFF. The DNA for the CDR3 is TGTGCCAGCAGTTCCGAGACAGGGGGTAGGGAAAAACTGTTTTTT.

The gene calls are TRBV9 and TRBJ2-3, with TRBD2 matching over 11 bases. The V and J ends lost 0 bases and 3 bases, in that order; junction bases with no gene match: 12. CDR1 is SGDLS, CDR2 YYNGEE, per germline. This CDR3 has 19 residues. In nucleotides, the CDR3 is TGTGCCAGCAGCGTAGAACTAGCGGGAGAAGATTCATTAACAGATACGCAGTATTTT. As protein: CASSVELAGEDSLTDTQYF.

This clone qualifies as medium-sized (0.01 to 0.1%). This chain joins TRBV6-1 and TRBJ2-1; TRBD2 agrees at 9 bases. Germline CDR1 and CDR2: MNHNS and SASEGT. The J segment lost 9 bases and the V segment lost 6 bases, leaving 12 bases of the junction unmatched. The CDR3 loop spans 15 amino acids. In nucleotides, the CDR3 is TGTGCCAGCAGCCCCTTAGCGGGAGCTACTAGTGAGCAGTTCTTC. Translation: CASSPLAGATSEQFF.